This T cell receptor beta chain was profiled in a study of blood T cell repertoires in COVID-19. The data were produced by immunoSEQ multiplex PCR, yet TCRdb's version contains in-frame clones alone and is incomplete. Of some 130,000 clones in the sample, roughly 91% were seen once. The length of the CDR3 is 15 residues. V shed 7 bases and J 0 bases; nucleotides not matched to a gene: 7. The germline gives CDR1 SGHRS, CDR2 YFSETQ. Sample: peripheral blood. The rearrangement links TRBV5-1 to TRBJ2-3; TRBD1 matches 8 bases. The clonotype was recovered from a man aged 55 to 70 with COVID-19, enrolled during active disease. Here the CDR3 reads CASRLQGASTDTQYF. As DNA, the CDR3 is TGCGCCAGCCGCCTGCAGGGGGCTAGCACAGATACGCAGTATTTT.